A single sample is the source of the 23 T cell receptor beta chains below, sequenced in a study of blood T cells in healthy people across ages. A J-beta primer mix and a sample-barcoded 5' primer were used in a second PCR of about 7 to 12 cycles. A single record per CDR3 protein comes from TCRdb applying MiXCR to the 5' RACE reads. The data show around 1,100,000 distinct CDR3 sequences, under 40% seen once. The specimen sequenced was blood. These receptors were obtained from a man younger than 35 in good health.

This chain connects TRBV27 to TRBJ1-2; 7 bases line up with TRBD1. V lost 4 bases to trimming and J lost 1 base; unmatched junction nucleotides: 12. In germline, CDR1 is MNHEY, CDR2 SMNVEV (reference sequence). This CDR3 spans 17 amino acids. The CDR3 sequence is CASSSTGQQTFNYGYTF. CDR3 in DNA: TGTGCCAGCAGTTCAACGGGACAGCAAACATTTAACTATGGCTACACCTTC.

The CDR3 DNA reads TGTGCCAGCACCCGGGGGGCCACTAACTATGGCTACACCTTC. Protein product: CASTRGATNYGYTF. The V gene is TRBV14, the J gene TRBJ1-2; TRBD1 might be the D (6 bases). Trimming shortened V by 7 bases and J by 0 bases, and 12 bases separated the two germline ends. The CDR3 covers 14 residues. Germline CDR1 SGHDN, CDR2 FVKESK.

The sample holds a few counts of this clonotype. The chain carries TRBV4-1 and TRBJ1-5; 8 positions match TRBD1. Per the germline V gene, CDR1 is MGHRA and CDR2 is YSYEKL. Losses at the gene ends were 0 bases for V and 5 bases for J; bases not matched to a gene: 3. The CDR3 is 15 amino acids. In DNA, the CDR3 is TGCGCCAGCAGCCAAGAGGCAGGGGGCGATCAGCCCCAGCATTTT. Its protein product is CASSQEAGGDQPQHF.

V gene TRBV7-9 combines with J gene TRBJ1-2; maybe TRBD1 (5 bases). This CDR3 has 17 residues. Germline assignment: CDR1 SEHNR and CDR2 FQNEAQ (reference sequence). Trimming cost V 5 bases and J 2 bases, with 21 bases left between them. Written as DNA, the CDR3 is TGTGCCAGCAGCCTAATCCGGGACCTAGACTACAACTATGGCTACACCTTC. Its protein is CASSLIRDLDYNYGYTF.

This chain links TRBV4-2 with TRBJ2-1; TRBD1 matches 7 bases. The CDR3 sequence is 16 residues long. CDR1 is LGHNA and CDR2 is YNFKEQ in the germline V gene. V was clipped by 0 bases and J by 6 bases; unmatched bases: 8. CDR3 residues: CASSQDSDRYPNEQFF. The CDR3 nucleotides read TGTGCCAGCAGCCAAGATTCGGACAGGTACCCCAATGAGCAGTTCTTC.

In its sample, this clonotype was seen a few times. The chain joins TRBV9 to TRBJ1-1, with 10 bases matching TRBD1. The J segment lost 10 bases and the V segment lost 3 bases, leaving 6 bases of the junction unmatched. CDR1 is SGDLS, CDR2 YYNGEE, per germline. The CDR3 sequence is 13 residues long. The CDR3 DNA reads TGTGCCAGCAGCGAGGGACAGGGGAGGACAGCTTTCTTT. Encoded protein: CASSEGQGRTAFF.

The chain carries TRBV7-3 and TRBJ1-2; 7 bases agree with TRBD1. This CDR3 spans 15 amino acids. Trimming at V came to 6 bases and at J to 4 bases, leaving 11 bases not matched to a gene. Germline V gives CDR1 SGHTA, CDR2 FQGTGA. The CDR3, as DNA: TGTGCCAGCAGTATCGACAGGGATAAAGGCTATGGCTACACCTTC. Residues: CASSIDRDKGYGYTF. The full variable domain, in which reference TRBV7-3 and TRBJ1-2 provide the parts outside the CDR3, is GAGVSQTPSNKVTEKGKYVELRCDPISGHTALYWYRQSLGQGPEFLIYFQGTGAADDSGLPNDRFFAVRPEGSVSTLKIQRTERGDSAVYLCASSIDRDKGYGYTFGSGTRLTVV.

This clonotype was recorded only once. This chain joins TRBV25-1 and TRBJ1-4, with 8 positions matching TRBD1. Germline V gene data show CDR1 as MGHDK and CDR2 as SYGVNS. There are 13 residues in the CDR3. Losses at the gene ends were 8 bases for V and 8 bases for J; bases not matched to a gene: 7. The CDR3 DNA reads as TGTGCCAGCCAGGGGGCATTACGGGAAAAACTGTTTTTT. Its protein product is CASQGALREKLFF.

CDR3 loop: CASSRLAGGGSYNEQFF. The DNA of the CDR3 is TGCGCCAGCAGCAGACTAGCGGGGGGAGGGTCATACAATGAGCAGTTCTTC. The V and J genes are TRBV5-1 and TRBJ2-1, with 13 bases matching TRBD2. CDR1 and CDR2 (germline): SGHRS, YFSETQ. Trimming cost V 4 bases and J 4 bases; bases outside gene matches: 8. The CDR3 length is 17 residues.

On this clonotype: A junction end diverges from the germline sequence, so it may reflect a read error. This chain connects TRBV7-2 to TRBJ1-6; D ambiguous. The CDR3 sequence is 16 residues long. Germline loops: CDR1 SGHTA, CDR2 FQGNSA. The DNA for the CDR3 is TGCGCCAGCAGCCGGACCGTTGGGCATGGGAATTCACCCCTCCACTTT. Amino acids: CASSRTVGHGNSPLHF.

The chain joins TRBV7-2 to TRBJ2-5, with D possibly matching TRBD1 (6 bases). This CDR3 contains 18 residues. V lost 5 bases to trimming and J lost 5 bases, with 27 bases between them. Germline values: CDR1 SGHTA, CDR2 FQGNSA. The CDR3 protein is CASSLQPLTGVTHETQYF. In nucleotides, the CDR3 is TGTGCCAGCAGCCTACAGCCCCTGACAGGAGTAACCCATGAGACCCAGTACTTC.

The chain uses TRBV6-5 and TRBJ1-2, with D perhaps TRBD1 (5 bases). Trimming took 6 bases from V and 3 from J, leaving 14 bases between them. This CDR3 is 14 amino acids long. CDR1 MNHEY and CDR2 SVGAGI come from the germline V gene. The CDR3 here is CASRAPWGDYGYTF. DNA for the CDR3: TGTGCCAGCAGAGCCCCTTGGGGGGACTATGGCTACACCTTC.

This clonotype turned up a few times. The chain employs TRBV10-3 and TRBJ2-5; a weak D match, TRBD1 (5 bases). Trimming cost V 10 bases and J 5 bases, with 20 bases left between them. The CDR3 is 14 amino acids. The V gene's germline CDR1 is ENHRY and CDR2 SYGVKD. CDR3 amino acids: CATATARVEETQYF. The CDR3 DNA sequence: TGTGCCACCGCTACCGCCAGGGTGGAGGAGACCCAGTACTTC.

In this sample, this clonotype turned up a few times. The V gene is TRBV2, the J gene TRBJ2-5; D is tentatively TRBD1 or TRBD2 (5 bases each). The CDR3 has 13 amino acids. CDR1 is SNHLY, CDR2 FYNNEI, per germline. Trimming left V 3 bases short and J 6 bases short, with 11 bases between. The CDR3 reads CASSESGGKTQYF. As DNA, the CDR3 is TGTGCCAGCAGTGAGAGTGGGGGAAAGACCCAGTACTTC.

In this sample, this clonotype turned up a few times. The chain recombines TRBV6-2 or TRBV6-3 with TRBJ1-2; 7 positions match TRBD1. Germline V gene lookup returns CDR1 MNHEY and CDR2 SVGEGT. This CDR3 contains 14 residues. Unmatched junction bases numbered 5, after V lost 6 bases and J lost 1 base. The CDR3 region has the DNA TGTGCCAGCAGAGCGGGACAGCTTAACTATGGCTACACCTTC. Its translation is CASRAGQLNYGYTF.

This clonotype appeared a few times. The chain employs TRBV6-2 or TRBV6-3 and TRBJ1-5; D is perhaps TRBD1 (5 bases). This CDR3 has 15 residues. Germline V CDR1 and CDR2: MNHEY, SVGEGT. Trimming left V 2 bases short and J 0 bases short, with 8 bases between. CDR3 sequence reads: CASSYGGYSNQPQHF. The CDR3 nucleotides read TGTGCCAGCAGTTACGGGGGTTATAGCAATCAGCCCCAGCATTTT.

The rearrangement joins TRBV29-1 to TRBJ2-5; possible D gene TRBD2, 5 bases. Trimming stripped 3 bases from V and 5 bases from J, with 10 bases between. Germline CDR1 reads SQVTM; CDR2 reads ANQGSEA. The CDR3 contains 12 residues. The CDR3 bases are TGCAGCGTTGAGTCGGGCGGGGAGACCCAGTACTTC. Residues: CSVESGGETQYF. Variable domain in full (rest from reference TRBV29-1 and TRBJ2-5): SAVISQKPSRDICQRGTSLTIQCQVDSQVTMMFWYRQQPGQSLTLIATANQGSEATYESGFVIDKFPISRPNLTFSTLTVSNMSPEDSSIYLCSVESGGETQYFGPGTRLLVL.

This clonotype was recorded a few times. The rearrangement links TRBV6-2 or TRBV6-3 to TRBJ1-5; unclear D gene. The CDR3 is made up of 10 amino acids. Per germline, CDR1 MNHEY and CDR2 SVGEGT. Trimming removed 8 bases from V and 4 bases from J, with 3 bases in between. CDR3 in DNA: TGTGCCAGCGGAAATCAGCCCCAGCATTTT. Translating gives CASGNQPQHF.

This clonotype was seen ten or more times. The gene calls are TRBV14 and TRBJ2-3; D is perhaps TRBD1 (6 bases). Germline V CDR1 and CDR2: SGHDN, FVKESK. Trimming removed 2 bases from V and 6 bases from J, with 15 bases in between. The CDR3 has 15 residues. The CDR3 nucleotides read TGTGCCAGCAGCCAACAAACAGGGTTCGCGGATACGCAGTATTTT. Translated, it gives CASSQQTGFADTQYF.

V is TRBV25-1 and J is TRBJ2-1; TRBD2 aligns across 9 bases. The CDR3 has 14 amino acids. V was clipped by 7 bases and J by 7 bases; unmatched bases: 8. From germline, CDR1 is MGHDK and CDR2 SYGVNS. The CDR3 spells CASTAGGRGNEQFF. The CDR3 bases are TGTGCCAGCACAGCGGGGGGCCGGGGGAATGAGCAGTTCTTC. Complete variable domain (other parts from reference TRBV25-1 and TRBJ2-1): EADIYQTPRYLVIGTGKKITLECSQTMGHDKMYWYQQDPGMELHLIHYSYGVNSTEKGDLSSESTVSRIRTEHFPLTLESARPSHTSQYLCASTAGGRGNEQFFGPGTRLTVL.

V gene TRBV6-5 combines with J gene TRBJ1-4; no clear D gene. The CDR3 runs to 15 residues. Germline V gene sequence: CDR1 MNHEY, CDR2 SVGAGI. Between the trimmed V and J ends, which lost 5 bases and 10 bases, there was a span of 20 bases. CDR3 DNA: TGTGCCAGCAGTCCCGTCGGGAGGGAGTGGGGAAAACTGTTTTTT. This gives the protein CASSPVGREWGKLFF.

This clonotype was observed many times. This chain joins TRBV4-3 and TRBJ2-7, with a tentative D call TRBD1 (6 bases). The V gene lost 4 bases and the J gene lost 5 bases, with 18 bases spanning the gap. The CDR3 is made up of 15 amino acids. CDR1 is LGHNA, CDR2 YSLEER, per germline. DNA for the CDR3: TGCGCCAGCAGCCGAGAACAGGGAATATTCGACGAGCAGTACTTC. Translation gives CASSREQGIFDEQYF.

This clonotype was seen at least ten times. The chain carries TRBV4-2 and TRBJ2-4; TRBD1 matches at 7 bases. V shed 4 bases, J shed 6 bases, and the junction held 6 bases outside the gene matches. Germline-derived CDR1 and CDR2 are LGHNA and YNFKEQ. The CDR3 loop spans 14 amino acids. Written as DNA, the CDR3 is TGTGCCAGCAGCCCCGGGACAGCGATAAACATTCAGTACTTC. Translation gives CASSPGTAINIQYF.